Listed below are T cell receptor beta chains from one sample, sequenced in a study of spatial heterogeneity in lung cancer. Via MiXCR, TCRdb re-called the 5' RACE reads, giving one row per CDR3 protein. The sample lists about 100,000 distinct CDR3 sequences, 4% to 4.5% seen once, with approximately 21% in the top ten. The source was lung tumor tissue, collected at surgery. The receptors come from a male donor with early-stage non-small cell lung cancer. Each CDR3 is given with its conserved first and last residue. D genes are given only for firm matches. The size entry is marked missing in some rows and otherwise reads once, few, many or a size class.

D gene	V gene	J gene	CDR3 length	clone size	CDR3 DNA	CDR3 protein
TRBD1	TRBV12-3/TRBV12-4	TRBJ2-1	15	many	TGTGCCAGCAGTCCCAGGGGGCCCATGTTCAATGAGCAGTTCTTC	CASSPRGPMFNEQFF
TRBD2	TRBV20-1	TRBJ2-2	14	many	TGCAGTGCTAGTGGACTAGCCGTAACCGGGGAGCTGTTTTTT	CSASGLAVTGELFF
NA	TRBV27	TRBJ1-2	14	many	TGTGCCAGCAGCCTAGGGCAGAATGTCTATGGCTACACCTTC	CASSLGQNVYGYTF
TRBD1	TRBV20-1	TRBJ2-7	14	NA	TGCAGTGCCTTATGGGACAGGGGTTTTAGCGAGCAGTACTTC	CSALWDRGFSEQYF
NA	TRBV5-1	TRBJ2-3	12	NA	TGCGCCAGCAGCTTGTTTGGAGATACGCAGTATTTT	CASSLFGDTQYF
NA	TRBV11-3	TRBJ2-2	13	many	TGTGCCAGCAGCTGGGAGGTAGCCGGGGAGCTGTTTTTT	CASSWEVAGELFF
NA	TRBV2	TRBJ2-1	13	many	TGTGCCAGCAGTGAAGCTGGGTACAATGAGCAGTTCTTC	CASSEAGYNEQFF
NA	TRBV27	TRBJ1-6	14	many	TGTGCCAGCAGTCGGTCGTGGATAGGCTCACCCCTCCACTTT	CASSRSWIGSPLHF
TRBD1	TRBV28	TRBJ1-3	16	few	TGTGCCAGCAGTTCCGCCGGGACAGGGAAGAAGGACACCATATATTTT	CASSSAGTGKKDTIYF
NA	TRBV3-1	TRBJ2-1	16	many	TGTGCCAGCAGCCTACTAGCCCCCGCTGACTACAATGAGCAGTTCTTC	CASSLLAPADYNEQFF
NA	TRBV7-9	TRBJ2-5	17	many	TGTGCCAGCAGCTTAGGATTTAGCGCAGGGATACAAGAGACCCAGTACTTC	CASSLGFSAGIQETQYF
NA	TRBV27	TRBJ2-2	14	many	TGTGCCAGCAGTTTAAGCCGGATCCCCGGGGAGCTGTTTTTT	CASSLSRIPGELFF
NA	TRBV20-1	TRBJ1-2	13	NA	TGCAGTGCTAGAGTAGCGTCAGTTGATGGCTACACCTTC	CSARVASVDGYTF
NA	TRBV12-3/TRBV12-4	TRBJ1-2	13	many	TGTGCCAGCAGCACGACCGACCACTATGGCTACACCTTC	CASSTTDHYGYTF
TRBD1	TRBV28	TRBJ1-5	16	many	TGTGCCAGCAGTCACGAAGCAGGGGGAGGCAATCAGCCCCAGCATTTT	CASSHEAGGGNQPQHF
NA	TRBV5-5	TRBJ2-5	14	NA	TGTGCCAGCAGCTTACGGGACTTCCAAGAGACCCAGTACTTC	CASSLRDFQETQYF
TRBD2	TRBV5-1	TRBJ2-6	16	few	TGCGCCAGCAGCTTGGACCTAGCGGCGGGGGCCAACGTCCTGACTTTC	CASSLDLAAGANVLTF
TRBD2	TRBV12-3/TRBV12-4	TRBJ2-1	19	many	TGTGCCAGCAGTTCCACCGGGACTAGCGGGACATCTTCCTACAATGAGCAGTTCTTC	CASSSTGTSGTSSYNEQFF
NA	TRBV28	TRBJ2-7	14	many	TGTGCCAGCGCAAGGTCTCGGGCCCTAGACGAGCAGTACTTC	CASARSRALDEQYF
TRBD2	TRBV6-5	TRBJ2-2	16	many	TGTGCCAGCAGTTACGGGGGACTAGCGGTCACCGGGGAGCTGTTTTTT	CASSYGGLAVTGELFF
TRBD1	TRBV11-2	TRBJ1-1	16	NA	TGTGCCAGCAGCCCCGGGACAGGGGGAAGACCCACTGAAGCTTTCTTT	CASSPGTGGRPTEAFF
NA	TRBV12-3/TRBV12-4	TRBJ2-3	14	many	TGTGCCAGCAGTAGTATAGGGGGGGCGGATACGCAGTATTTT	CASSSIGGADTQYF
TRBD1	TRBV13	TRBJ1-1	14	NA	TGTGCCAGCAGCGTCGTCAGGGGGCCCACTGAAGCTTTCTTT	CASSVVRGPTEAFF
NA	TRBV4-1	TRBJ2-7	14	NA	TGCGCCAGCAGGGCTCCAGGGCCACTCTCCGAGCAGTACTTC	CASRAPGPLSEQYF
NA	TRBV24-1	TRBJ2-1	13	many	TGTGCCACCTCCCGCCCGAAGAGCAATGAGCAGTTCTTC	CATSRPKSNEQFF
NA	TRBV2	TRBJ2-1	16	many	TGTGCCAGCAGTCCAGGTGTCGGGAGCTCCTACAATGAGCAGTTCTTC	CASSPGVGSSYNEQFF
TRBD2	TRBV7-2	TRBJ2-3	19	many	TGTGCCAGCAGCTTTGAGCGGGAGCCGGGAAGGCTCAGCACAGATACGCAGTATTTT	CASSFEREPGRLSTDTQYF
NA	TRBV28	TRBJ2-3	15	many	TGTGCCAGCAGTTTAAGGGTTGGGCCCCGCGGTACGCAGTATTTT	CASSLRVGPRGTQYF
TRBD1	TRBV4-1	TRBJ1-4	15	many	TGCGCCAGCAGCCAAGTCGACAGGGAGAATGAAAAACTGTTTTTT	CASSQVDRENEKLFF
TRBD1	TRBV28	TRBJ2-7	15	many	TGTGCCAGCAGTTTATCCGGGACAGTCCCCCTCGAGCAGTACTTC	CASSLSGTVPLEQYF
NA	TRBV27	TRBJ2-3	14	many	TGTGCCAGCAGCATCAGGGGACGGACAGATACGCAGTATTTT	CASSIRGRTDTQYF
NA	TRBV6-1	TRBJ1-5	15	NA	TGTGCCAGCAGTTATTTCTCAGGGGGCAATCAGCCCCAGCATTTT	CASSYFSGGNQPQHF
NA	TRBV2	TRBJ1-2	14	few	TGTGCCAGCAGCCCCGGGATAAGGGCAAATGGCTACACCTTC	CASSPGIRANGYTF
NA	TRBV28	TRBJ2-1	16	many	TGTGCCAGCAGTGCCCCCGGGACCTTCTCCTACAATGAGCAGTTCTTC	CASSAPGTFSYNEQFF
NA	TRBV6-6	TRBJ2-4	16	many	TGTGCCAGCAGTTATGGTCCGGGAGAGGCCAAAAACATTCAGTACTTC	CASSYGPGEAKNIQYF
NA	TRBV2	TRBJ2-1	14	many	TGTGCCACCCACCCGGGACTCCTCCTAGGTGAGCAGTTCTTC	CATHPGLLLGEQFF
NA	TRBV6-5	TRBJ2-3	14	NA	TGTGCCAGCAGAAATTCGTTTGGGACAGATACGCAGTATTTT	CASRNSFGTDTQYF